This T cell receptor beta chain was identified during a study of response to subunit inactivated influenza vaccine (dated by TCRdb to 2017 to 2018). Notes on the research overall: Deep quantitative T cell receptor repertoire profiling was used in the study to track responses to a trivalent subunit inactivated influenza vaccine. Broad study findings and their caveats: It was suggested by the authors that each seasonal influenza vaccination may recruit only a limited number of new T cells.

Receptor libraries were prepared by RT-PCR. The data were produced on an Illumina HiSeq 2500. TCRdb reprocessing: public reads trimmed at Q25 with fastp, clones called with MiXCR, in-frame beta chains kept. Every distinct CDR3 protein forms one entry, paired with its most common genes and DNA. In this sample the table shows roughly 760,000 distinct CDR3 sequences, around 21% of which occur a single time. The ten largest clones capture roughly 10% of the sample. Details on this clonotype: Its target antigen remains unknown. Base quality data are lacking; no much larger clone is found one base away.

This specimen was PBMCs from blood, taken less than 6 days after vaccination. The clonotype was recovered from a man aged 50-59 years who received an inactivated influenza vaccine. Donor details come from another sample of the same person, matched by shared clones.

The CDR3 protein is CASSRSVVETQYF. The sequence in DNA is TGTGCCAGCAGTAGGTCCGTGGTAGAGACCCAGTACTTC. The V and J segments used are TRBV7-2 and TRBJ2-5; no D gene is confidently identified. V is pared back by 6 bases and J by 4 bases, with 12 bases lying between the germline termini. The germline V gene specifies SGHTA as CDR1 and FQGNSA as CDR2. Spanning cysteine to phenylalanine, the CDR3 consists of 13 amino acids. The DNA shown is the 39-base CDR3, in frame from base 1.